This T cell receptor beta chain was retrieved from a study of T cell responses to AZD1222 COVID-19 vaccine. By share, this clone ranks as medium-sized. The antigen is undetermined. With 2 bases removed from V and 4 bases from J, the gap between germline ends came to 8 bases. Germline assignment: CDR1 MNHNS and CDR2 SASEGT. The CDR3 has 13 residues. TCRdb's copy holds only in-frame clones and misses some; the assay was immunoSEQ multiplex PCR. The table lists around 67,000 clones, around 84% of them singletons, with around 7.8% in the top ten. Study outcomes and limitations: Spike-specific TCR breadth rose after two AZD1222 doses, and depth rose as well. Among those given AZD1222, only six were seropositive at baseline.

The gene calls are TRBV6-1 and TRBJ1-2; D is undetermined. The TCR originated in an adult in good health. The sequencing used peripheral blood, collected on day 0 of AZD1222 vaccination. CDR3 bases: TGTGCCAGCAGTGAACCGGGATCCTATGGCTACACCTTC. Amino acids: CASSEPGSYGYTF.